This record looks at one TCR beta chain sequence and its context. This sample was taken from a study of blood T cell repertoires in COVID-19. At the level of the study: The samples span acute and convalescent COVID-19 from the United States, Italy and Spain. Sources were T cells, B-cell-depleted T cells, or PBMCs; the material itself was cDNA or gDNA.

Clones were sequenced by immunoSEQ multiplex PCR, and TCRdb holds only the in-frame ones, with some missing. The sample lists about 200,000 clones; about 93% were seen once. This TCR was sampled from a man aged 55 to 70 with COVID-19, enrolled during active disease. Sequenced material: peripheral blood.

CDR3 region: CASSVVEGGPGDTQYF. CDR3 DNA: TGTGCCAGCAGCGTAGTGGAGGGAGGGCCAGGGGATACGCAGTATTTT. This sequence joins TRBV9 and TRBJ2-3; 7 nucleotides align to TRBD2. Germline trimming cut 0 bases from V and 6 bases from J; bases unmatched to any gene: 10. This CDR3 is 16 amino acids long. Per the germline V gene, CDR1 is SGDLS and CDR2 is YYNGEE.